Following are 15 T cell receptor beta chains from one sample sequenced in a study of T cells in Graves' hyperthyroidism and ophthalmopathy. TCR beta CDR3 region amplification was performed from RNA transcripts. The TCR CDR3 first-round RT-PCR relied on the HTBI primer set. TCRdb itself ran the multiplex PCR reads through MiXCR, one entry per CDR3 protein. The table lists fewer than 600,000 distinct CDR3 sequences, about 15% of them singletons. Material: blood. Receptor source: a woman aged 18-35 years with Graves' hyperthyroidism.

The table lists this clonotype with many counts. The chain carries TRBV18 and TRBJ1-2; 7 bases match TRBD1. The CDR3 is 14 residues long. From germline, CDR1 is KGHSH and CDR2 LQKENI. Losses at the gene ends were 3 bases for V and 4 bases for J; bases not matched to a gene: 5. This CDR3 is CASSPPSGGYGYTF. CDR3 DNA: TGTGCCAGCTCACCGCCCTCAGGGGGCTATGGCTACACCTTC. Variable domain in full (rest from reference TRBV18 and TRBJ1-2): NAGVMQNPRHLVRRRGQEARLRCSPMKGHSHVYWYRQLPEEGLKFMVYLQKENIIDESGMPKERFSAEFPKEGPSILRIQQVVRGDSAAYFCASSPPSGGYGYTFGSGTRLTVV.

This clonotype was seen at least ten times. CDR3 residues: CASSYRANEKLFF. Written as DNA, the CDR3 is TGTGCCAGCAGTTACAGGGCGAATGAAAAACTGTTTTTT. The V gene is TRBV6-5, the J gene TRBJ1-4; D not certain. This CDR3 contains 13 residues. From germline, CDR1 is MNHEY and CDR2 SVGAGI. V gave up 2 bases and J gave up 5 bases, with 6 bases separating them.

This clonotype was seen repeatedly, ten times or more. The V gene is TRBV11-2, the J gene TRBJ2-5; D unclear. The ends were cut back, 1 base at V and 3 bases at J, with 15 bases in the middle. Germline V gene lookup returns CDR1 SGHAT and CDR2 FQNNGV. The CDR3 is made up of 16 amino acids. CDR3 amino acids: CASSLGIRWVEETQYF. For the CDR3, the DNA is TGTGCCAGCAGCTTAGGTATTAGATGGGTTGAAGAGACCCAGTACTTC.

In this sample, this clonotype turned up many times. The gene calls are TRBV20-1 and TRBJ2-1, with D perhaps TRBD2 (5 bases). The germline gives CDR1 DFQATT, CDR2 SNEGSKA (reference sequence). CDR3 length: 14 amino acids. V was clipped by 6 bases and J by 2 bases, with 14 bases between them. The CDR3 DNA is TGCAGTGCGCCTAGCCACCTACCCTACAATGAGCAGTTCTTC. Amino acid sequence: CSAPSHLPYNEQFF.

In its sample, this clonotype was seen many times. CDR3 region: CASSLRTSAALNTEAFF. CDR3 nucleotide sequence: TGTGCCAGCAGTCTAAGGACAAGTGCGGCCTTGAACACTGAAGCTTTCTTT. This chain connects TRBV27 to TRBJ1-1, with D perhaps matching TRBD1 (5 bases). Germline lookup yields CDR1 MNHEY and CDR2 SMNVEV (reference sequence). V dropped 5 bases and J dropped 0 bases, with 19 bases sitting between them. The CDR3 extends over 17 amino acids.

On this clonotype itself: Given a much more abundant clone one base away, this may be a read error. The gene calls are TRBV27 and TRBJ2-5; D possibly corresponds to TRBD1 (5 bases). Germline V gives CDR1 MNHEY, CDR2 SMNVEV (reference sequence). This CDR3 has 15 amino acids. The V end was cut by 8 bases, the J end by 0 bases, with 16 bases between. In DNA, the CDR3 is TGTGCCAGCGGGGCGGCAGTCTTGTACCAAGAGACCCAGTACTTC. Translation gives CASGAAVLYQETQYF.

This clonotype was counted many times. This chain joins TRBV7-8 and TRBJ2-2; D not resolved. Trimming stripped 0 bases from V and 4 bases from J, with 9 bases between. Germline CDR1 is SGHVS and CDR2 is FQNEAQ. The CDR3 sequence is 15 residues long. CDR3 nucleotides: TGTGCCAGCAGCTTAGCGCCACTTGGCACCGGGGAGCTGTTTTTT. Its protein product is CASSLAPLGTGELFF.

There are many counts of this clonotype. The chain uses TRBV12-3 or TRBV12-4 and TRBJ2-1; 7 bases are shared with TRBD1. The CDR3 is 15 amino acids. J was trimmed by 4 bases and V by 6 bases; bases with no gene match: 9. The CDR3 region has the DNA TGTGCCAGCAGCGGAGTCAGGGGACAGTACAATGAGCAGTTCTTC. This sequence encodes CASSGVRGQYNEQFF.

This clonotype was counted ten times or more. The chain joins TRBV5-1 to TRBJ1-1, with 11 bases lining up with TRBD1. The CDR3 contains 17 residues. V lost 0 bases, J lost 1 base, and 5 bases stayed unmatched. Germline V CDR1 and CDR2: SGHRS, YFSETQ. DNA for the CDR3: TGCGCCAGCAGCTTGGTAGGACAGGGGGCGCGGAACACTGAAGCTTTCTTT. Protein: CASSLVGQGARNTEAFF.

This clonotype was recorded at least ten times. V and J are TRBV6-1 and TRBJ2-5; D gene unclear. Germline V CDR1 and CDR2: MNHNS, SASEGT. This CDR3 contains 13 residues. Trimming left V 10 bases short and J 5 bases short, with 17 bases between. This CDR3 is CATMVSPRETQYF. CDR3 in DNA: TGTGCCACCATGGTGTCGCCGCGGGAGACCCAGTACTTC.

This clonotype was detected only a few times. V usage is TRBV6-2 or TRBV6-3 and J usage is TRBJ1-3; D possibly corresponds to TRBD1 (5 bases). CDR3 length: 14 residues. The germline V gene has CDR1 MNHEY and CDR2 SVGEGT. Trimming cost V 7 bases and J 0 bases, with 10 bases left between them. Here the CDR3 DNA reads TGTGCCAGCAAACCGACAGCCTCTGGAAACACCATATATTTT. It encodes CASKPTASGNTIYF.

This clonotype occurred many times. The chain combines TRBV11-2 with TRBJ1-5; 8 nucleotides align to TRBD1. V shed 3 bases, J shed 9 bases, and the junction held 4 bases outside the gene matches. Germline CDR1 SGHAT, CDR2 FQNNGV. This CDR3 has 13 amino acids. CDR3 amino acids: CASSFGRGRPQHF. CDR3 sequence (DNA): TGTGCCAGCAGCTTCGGCAGGGGGCGGCCCCAGCATTTT.

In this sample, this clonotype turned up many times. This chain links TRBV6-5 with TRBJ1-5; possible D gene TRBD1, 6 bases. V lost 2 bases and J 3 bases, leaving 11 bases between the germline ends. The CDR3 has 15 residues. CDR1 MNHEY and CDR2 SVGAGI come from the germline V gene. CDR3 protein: CASSYQGHANQPQHF. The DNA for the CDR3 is TGTGCCAGCAGTTACCAGGGACATGCCAATCAGCCCCAGCATTTT.

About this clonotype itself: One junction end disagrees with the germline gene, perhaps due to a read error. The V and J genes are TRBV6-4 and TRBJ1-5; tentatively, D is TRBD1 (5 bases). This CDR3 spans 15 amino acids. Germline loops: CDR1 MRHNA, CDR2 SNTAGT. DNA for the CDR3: TGTGCCAGCAGTTACTCGGCTGGTAGGGGTCAGCCCCAGCATTTT. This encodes CASSYSAGRGQPQHF.

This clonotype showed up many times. The CDR3 coding sequence is TGTGCCAGCGGAGCGGGAGGGTACGAGCAGTACTTC. Translating it yields CASGAGGYEQYF. The chain recombines TRBV12-3 or TRBV12-4 with TRBJ2-7; 10 bases fit TRBD2. V dropped 8 bases and J dropped 4; count of bases not matched to a gene: 2. The CDR3 covers 12 residues.